These 9 T cell receptor beta chains came from one sample sequenced in a study of shared clonotypes between healthy human individuals. Here immunoSEQ multiplex PCR was the method, and the copy in TCRdb shows in-frame clones only, minus some. The table shows a few million clones, with more than 90% occurring only once. The specimen was naive CD4+ T cells sorted from blood. Subset: CD45RA+ positively selected. All receptors come from a man younger than 30 in good health.

The DNA of the CDR3 is TGTGCCAGCAGACAAACGACAGGCCAACTCTCCTACGAGCAGTACTTC. Translated: CASRQTTGQLSYEQYF. The chain is built from TRBV5-4 and TRBJ2-7; weak D call: TRBD1 (6 bases). This CDR3 has 16 residues. V lost 5 bases to trimming and J lost 0 bases, with 18 bases between them. Germline V gene data show CDR1 as SGHNT and CDR2 as YYREEE (reference sequence). Filled out from reference TRBV5-4 and TRBJ2-7, the complete variable domain reads ETGVTQSPTHLIKTRGQQVTLRCSSQSGHNTVSWYQQALGQGPQFIFQYYREEENGRGNFPPRFSGLQFPNYSSELNVNALELDDSALYLCASRQTTGQLSYEQYFGPGTRLTVT.

The chain links TRBV13 to TRBJ2-5; 11 nucleotides agree with TRBD2. Trimming removed 5 bases from V and 7 bases from J; junction bases left unmatched: 6. The germline gives CDR1 PRHDT, CDR2 FYEKMQ (reference sequence). This CDR3 is built from 14 residues. CDR3 region: CASSPLAGEGTQYF. CDR3 bases: TGTGCCAGCAGCCCACTAGCGGGAGAGGGGACCCAGTACTTC.

This chain links TRBV30 with TRBJ1-1; the D is unclear. CDR3 size: 12 residues. Trimming pared 5 bases from V and 5 bases from J, leaving 12 bases between. CDR1 and CDR2 (germline): GTSNPN, SVGIG (reference sequence). The CDR3 spells CAWGQTVTEAFF. CDR3 bases: TGTGCCTGGGGTCAAACAGTTACTGAAGCTTTCTTT.

The chain employs TRBV2 and TRBJ1-6; D call uncertain. Germline V CDR1 and CDR2: SNHLY, FYNNEI. This CDR3 spans 16 amino acids. V was clipped by 5 bases and J by 10 bases, with 21 bases between them. CDR3 coding DNA: TGTGCCAGCAGTAAACGGCAGGAGAAAGGGAAATCACCCCTCCACTTT. As protein: CASSKRQEKGKSPLHF.

The CDR3 loop is CASSRAENSPLHF. The CDR3 DNA reads TGTGCCAGCAGTAGAGCTGAAAATTCACCCCTCCACTTT. The genes are TRBV6-5 and TRBJ1-6; D uncertain. The ends were cut back, 5 bases at V and 7 bases at J, with 9 bases in the middle. The CDR3 length is 13 residues. CDR1 is MNHEY and CDR2 is SVGAGI in the germline V gene.

This chain uses TRBV11-2 with TRBJ1-2; D is perhaps TRBD1 (5 bases). Germline lookup yields CDR1 SGHAT and CDR2 FQNNGV. Deletions cut 3 bases from V and 3 bases from J, with 8 bases between. This CDR3 has 13 residues. DNA of the CDR3: TGTGCCAGCAGCTTGACAGAGGACTATGGCTACACCTTC. Its translation: CASSLTEDYGYTF.

The gene calls are TRBV10-1 and TRBJ2-1; 7 nucleotides line up with TRBD2. V lost 3 bases and J lost 7; bases outside the gene matches: 15. The CDR3 length is 17 residues. Looked up from germline, CDR1 is WNHNN and CDR2 is SYGVQD (reference sequence). CDR3 protein: CASSESGHAGVRNEQFF. For the CDR3, the DNA is TGCGCCAGCAGTGAAAGTGGTCACGCGGGAGTAAGGAATGAGCAGTTCTTC.

The chain uses TRBV28 and TRBJ2-7, with a weak D call TRBD1 (6 bases). The length of the CDR3 is 15 residues. Trimming took 5 bases from V and 4 from J, leaving 18 bases between them. CDR1 MDHEN and CDR2 SYDVKM come from the germline V gene. CDR3: CASSLATGKGYEQYF. The CDR3 DNA reads TGTGCCAGCAGTCTAGCCACAGGGAAGGGGTACGAGCAGTACTTC.

The CDR3, as DNA: TGCGCCAGCAGCGGCGCAGGGCTGTCCTACGAGCAGTACTTC. It is translated as CASSGAGLSYEQYF. The chain has TRBV5-1 and TRBJ2-7; weak D call: TRBD1 (5 bases). Looked up from germline, CDR1 is SGHRS and CDR2 is YFSETQ. Trimming left V 4 bases short and J 1 base short, with 12 bases between. This CDR3 spans 14 amino acids.